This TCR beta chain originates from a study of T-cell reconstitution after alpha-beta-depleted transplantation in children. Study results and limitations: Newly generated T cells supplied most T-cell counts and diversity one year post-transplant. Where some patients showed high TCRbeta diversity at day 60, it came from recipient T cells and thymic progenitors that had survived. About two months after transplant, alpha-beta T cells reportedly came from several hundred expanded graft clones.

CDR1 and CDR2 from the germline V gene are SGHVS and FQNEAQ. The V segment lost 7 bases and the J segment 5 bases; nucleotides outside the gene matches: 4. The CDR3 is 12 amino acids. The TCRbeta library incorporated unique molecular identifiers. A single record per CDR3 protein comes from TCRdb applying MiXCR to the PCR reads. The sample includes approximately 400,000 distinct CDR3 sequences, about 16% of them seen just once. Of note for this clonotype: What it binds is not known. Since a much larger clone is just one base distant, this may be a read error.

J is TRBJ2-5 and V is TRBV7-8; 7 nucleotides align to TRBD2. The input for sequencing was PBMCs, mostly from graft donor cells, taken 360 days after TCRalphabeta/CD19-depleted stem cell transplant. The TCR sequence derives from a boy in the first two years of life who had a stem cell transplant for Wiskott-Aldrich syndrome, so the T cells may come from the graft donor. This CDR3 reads CASTYGGETQYF. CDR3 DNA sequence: TGTGCCAGCACCTACGGGGGGGAGACCCAGTACTTC.